This T cell receptor (beta chain) appears in the sequencing data of a study of monozygotic twins with inflammatory bowel disease. Germline V gene data show CDR1 as SGHDT and CDR2 as YYEEEE. This CDR3 region has 14 residues. Concerning this clonotype: What it binds is unknown.

Study outcomes and limitations: Immunosuppressive treatments were not uniform, and this may have added variability to patient repertoires. Especially where disease activity was present, IBD patients had fewer clonotypes in common with others than healthy twins did. The analysis yielded no support for one strong signal or clonotype associated with IBD.

UMIs that had a 6-nucleotide sample barcode were put in using template switching. TCRdb derives one entry per CDR3 protein from the 5' RACE reads, leaving out DNA. The table lists fewer than 450,000 distinct CDR3 sequences. The chain has TRBV5-6 and TRBJ2-5; TCRdb outputs TRBD1, but without DNA this stays unchecked. This TCR was sampled from a human donor with ulcerative colitis or Crohn's disease, or a healthy co-twin of an affected twin (not recorded which). The sample was blood. CDR3 sequence reads: CASSLQGGGKTQYF.